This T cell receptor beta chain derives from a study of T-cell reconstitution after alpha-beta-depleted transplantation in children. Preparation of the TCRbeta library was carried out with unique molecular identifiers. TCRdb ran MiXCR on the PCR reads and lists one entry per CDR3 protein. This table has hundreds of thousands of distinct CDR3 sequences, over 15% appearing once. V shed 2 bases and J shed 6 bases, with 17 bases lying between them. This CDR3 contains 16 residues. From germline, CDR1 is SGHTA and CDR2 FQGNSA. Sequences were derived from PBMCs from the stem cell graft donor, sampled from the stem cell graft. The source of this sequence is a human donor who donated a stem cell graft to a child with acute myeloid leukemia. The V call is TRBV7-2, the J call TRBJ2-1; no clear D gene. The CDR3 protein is CASSLIMPDRSNEQFF. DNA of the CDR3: TGTGCCAGCAGCTTAATAATGCCAGATCGATCCAATGAGCAGTTCTTC.